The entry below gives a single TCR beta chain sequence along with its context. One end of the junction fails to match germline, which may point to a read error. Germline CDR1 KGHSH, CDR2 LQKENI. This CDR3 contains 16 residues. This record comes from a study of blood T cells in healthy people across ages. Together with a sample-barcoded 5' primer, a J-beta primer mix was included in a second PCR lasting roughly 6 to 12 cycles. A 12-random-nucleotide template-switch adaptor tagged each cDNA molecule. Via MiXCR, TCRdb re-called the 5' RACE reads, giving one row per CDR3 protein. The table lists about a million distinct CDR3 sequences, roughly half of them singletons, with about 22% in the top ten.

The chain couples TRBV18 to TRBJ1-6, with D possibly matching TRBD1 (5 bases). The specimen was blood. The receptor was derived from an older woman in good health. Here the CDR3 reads CASSPWGELSDSPLHF. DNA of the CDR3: TGTGCCAGCTCACCTTGGGGGGAATTGTCTGATTCACCCCTCCATTTT.